The 20 T cell receptor beta chains listed next were all sequenced from one sample in a study of a mutant IDH1 vaccine in newly diagnosed glioma. The sample's time point: week 47, end of study. Vaccination used 300 ug of mutant IDH1 20-mer peptide per dose, with topical imiquimod. Assay: immunoSEQ multiplex PCR; the TCRdb copy retains only in-frame clones and omits some. The sample lists tens of thousands of clones; roughly 80% were seen once. Their cognate antigens are unknown. The sequencing here drew on PBMCs, taken from a glioma patient whose treatment included an IDH1 peptide vaccine. The receptors here all came from a young man with glioma. Some clones in this sample may be carry-over from other donors' samples.

This clone was detected a few times. J is TRBJ1-1 and V is TRBV19; D might be TRBD1 (5 bases). Trimming removed 1 base at V and 7 bases at J, with 7 bases between. This CDR3 has 12 amino acids. Germline CDR1 and CDR2: LNHDA and SQIVND (reference sequence). This chain's CDR3 is CASSIGQLEAFF. The CDR3 nucleotides are TGTGCCAGTAGTATAGGACAGCTTGAAGCTTTCTTT.

The genes are TRBV27 and TRBJ2-7, with a weak D call TRBD2 (5 bases). V was cut by 4 bases and J by 5 bases, with 12 bases left in between. CDR1 and CDR2 from the germline V gene are MNHEY and SMNVEV (reference sequence). CDR3 length: 13 residues. As DNA, the CDR3 is TGTGCCAGCAGTTCCCGACTATCCCACGAGCAGTACTTC. It is translated as CASSSRLSHEQYF.

The chain recombines TRBV9 with TRBJ1-1, with 10 bases that match TRBD1. V dropped 3 bases and J dropped 5; count of bases not matched to a gene: 13. The CDR3 length is 17 residues. Germline V gives CDR1 SGDLS, CDR2 YYNGEE. CDR3 amino acids: CASSAGQGGSFGTEAFF. CDR3 bases: TGTGCCAGCAGCGCAGGACAGGGGGGCTCGTTTGGAACTGAAGCTTTCTTT.

This clone has more than one count but fewer than ten. The V and J genes are TRBV6-6 and TRBJ1-5; 9 nucleotides match TRBD1. Trimming removed 2 bases from V and 7 bases from J; junction bases left unmatched: 9. The CDR3 is 16 residues long. In germline, CDR1 is MNHNY, CDR2 SVGAGI (reference sequence). The CDR3 bases are TGTGCCAGCAGTTACCGGGACAGGGAAGGAAGGCAGCCCCAGCATTTT. Translation: CASSYRDREGRQPQHF.

The chain employs TRBV9 and TRBJ1-4; 7 bases align to TRBD1. The CDR3 extends over 14 amino acids. J lost 4 bases, V lost 2 bases, and 2 bases had no gene match. Germline lookup yields CDR1 SGDLS and CDR2 YYNGEE. This chain's CDR3 is CASSVTGLNEKLFF. The CDR3 coding sequence is TGTGCCAGCAGCGTGACAGGGCTTAATGAAAAACTGTTTTTT. The full variable domain, its missing parts supplied by reference TRBV9 and TRBJ1-4, is DSGVTQTPKHLITATGQRVTLRCSPRSGDLSVYWYQQSLDQGLQFLIQYYNGEERAKGNILERFSAQQFPDLHSELNLSSLELGDSALYFCASSVTGLNEKLFFGSGTQLSVL.

The chain links TRBV28 to TRBJ2-7; tentatively, D is TRBD1 (5 bases). This CDR3 is 13 amino acids long. V lost 8 bases, J lost 2 bases, and 13 bases lay in between. CDR1 is MDHEN, CDR2 SYDVKM, per germline. CDR3 loop: CASGAPSTYEQYF. The CDR3 DNA reads TGTGCCAGCGGGGCACCTTCAACCTACGAGCAGTACTTC.

This clone was found once. This chain links TRBV30 with TRBJ2-3, with TRBD1 identical over 8 bases. J gave up 2 bases and V 3 bases, and 1 base lay outside the gene matches. This CDR3 comprises 13 residues. The germline CDR1 and CDR2 sequences are GTSNPN and SVGIG (reference sequence). The CDR3 spells CAWRQGVTDTQYF. DNA for the CDR3: TGTGCCTGGAGACAGGGGGTCACAGATACGCAGTATTTT. Full variable domain (remainder filled in from reference TRBV30 and TRBJ2-3): SQTIHQWPATLVQPVGSPLSLECTVEGTSNPNLYWYRQAAGRGLQLLFYSVGIGQISSEVPQNLSASRPQDRQFILSSKKLLLSDSGFYLCAWRQGVTDTQYFGPGTRLTVL.

This clone ranks as medium-sized. The chain combines TRBV5-8 with TRBJ2-7; D tentatively reads TRBD1 or TRBD2 (5 bases each). Germline CDR1 SGHTS, CDR2 YDEGEE. There are 14 residues in the CDR3. V shed 4 bases and J shed 6 bases, with 17 bases lying between them. The CDR3: CASSTGTFFSEQYF. The CDR3 bases are TGTGCCAGCAGCACGGGGACGTTTTTCTCCGAGCAGTACTTC. The full variable domain, its missing parts supplied by reference TRBV5-8 and TRBJ2-7, is EAGVTQSPTHLIKTRGQQATLRCSPISGHTSVYWYQQALGLGLQFLLWYDEGEERNRGNFPPRFSGRQFPNYSSELNVNALELEDSALYLCASSTGTFFSEQYFGPGTRLTVT.

This clone occurred once. The rearrangement links TRBV4-2 to TRBJ1-5; D is possibly TRBD1 (6 bases). With 4 bases removed from V and 10 bases from J, the gap between germline ends came to 14 bases. Germline CDR1 is LGHNA and CDR2 is YNFKEQ. The CDR3 totals 13 residues. CDR3 sequence (DNA): TGTGCCAGCAGCCCTAAGGACGGGGGCCCCCAGCATTTT. It specifies CASSPKDGGPQHF.

This chain uses TRBV29-1 with TRBJ2-7; 7 positions match TRBD1. The V and J ends lost 4 bases and 4 bases, in that order; junction bases with no gene match: 4. The CDR3 is 12 amino acids. The germline CDR1 and CDR2 sequences are SQVTM and ANQGSEA. The DNA for the CDR3 is TGCAGCGTTGGACAGGGAGATTACGAGCAGTACTTC. Translating gives CSVGQGDYEQYF.

This clone was observed a handful of times. V is TRBV5-1 and J is TRBJ1-1; 7 nucleotides align to TRBD1. The CDR3 sequence is 15 residues long. Germline V gives CDR1 SGHRS, CDR2 YFSETQ. J lost 0 bases, V lost 1 base, and 3 bases had no gene match. In DNA, the CDR3 is TGCGCCAGCAGCTTGCTGGACAGGTTGAACACTGAAGCTTTCTTT. This translates into CASSLLDRLNTEAFF.

There are a few counts of this clone. The rearrangement links TRBV30 to TRBJ1-5; D unclear. Germline CDR1 reads GTSNPN; CDR2 reads SVGIG (reference sequence). Trimming cost V 1 base and J 0 bases, with 10 bases left between them. The CDR3 consists of 15 residues. DNA of the CDR3: TGTGCCTGGAGTGGAGGCTTATATAGCAATCAGCCCCAGCATTTT. Translation: CAWSGGLYSNQPQHF.

The chain is built from TRBV4-1 and TRBJ2-7; 7 bases are shared with TRBD1. With 5 bases clipped from V and 2 bases from J, the junction kept 6 bases outside the gene matches. Germline loops: CDR1 MGHRA, CDR2 YSYEKL. The CDR3 spans 14 residues. The CDR3 here is CASSSRDRTYEQYF. CDR3 coding DNA: TGCGCCAGCAGCTCCAGGGACAGAACCTACGAGCAGTACTTC.

The chain combines TRBV11-2 with TRBJ2-7; 9 bases align to TRBD2. Trimming at V came to 2 bases and at J to 4 bases, leaving 6 bases not matched to a gene. Germline values: CDR1 SGHAT, CDR2 FQNNGV. This CDR3 comprises 15 residues. DNA of the CDR3: TGTGCCAGCAGCTTATTTGCGGGGGGGCCGTACGAGCAGTACTTC. It specifies CASSLFAGGPYEQYF.

This clone appeared once. The chain recombines TRBV4-3 with TRBJ1-2; possibly TRBD1 for D (6 bases). The CDR3 contains 13 residues. Germline-derived CDR1 and CDR2 are LGHNA and YSLEER. V shed 2 bases and J shed 6 bases, with 10 bases lying between them. CDR3 nucleotides: TGCGCCAGCAGCCAAAAGGGGGACAATGGCTACACCTTC. Protein: CASSQKGDNGYTF.

CDR3 loop: CATSRENLPFEQYF. As DNA, the CDR3 is TGTGCCACCAGCAGAGAAAACTTGCCGTTCGAGCAGTACTTC. This chain links TRBV15 with TRBJ2-7; D gene uncertain. Trimming shortened V by 0 bases and J by 6 bases, and 12 bases separated the two germline ends. CDR1 and CDR2 (germline): LNHNV, YYDKDF (reference sequence). This CDR3 is built from 14 residues.

The chain uses TRBV29-1 and TRBJ2-4; D perhaps matches TRBD2 (5 bases). Germline V lookup: CDR1 SQVTM, CDR2 ANQGSEA. The CDR3 is 14 amino acids. Trimming pared 4 bases from V and 0 bases from J, leaving 10 bases between. CDR3 bases: TGCAGCGTTGCCCCGGGATTAGCCAAAAACATTCAGTACTTC. Amino acid sequence: CSVAPGLAKNIQYF.

Notes on this clone: At one end the junction does not follow the germline gene, possibly because of a read error. The chain recombines TRBV7-7 with TRBJ2-1, with D unresolved. Germline CDR1 reads SSHAT; CDR2 reads FNYEAQ (reference sequence). CDR3 length equals 14 residues. The CDR3 nucleotides read TGTGCTAGCAGCGTTGGCTCCAAGTACAATGAGCAGTTCTTC. Its protein product is CASSVGSKYNEQFF.

CDR3 region: CASSFWQLNGYTF. In DNA form, the CDR3 reads TGTGCCAGCAGCTTTTGGCAGTTGAATGGCTACACCTTC. The chain has TRBV11-2 and TRBJ1-2, with D unresolved. The CDR3 spans 13 residues. Trimming stripped 3 bases from V and 6 bases from J, with 11 bases between. Per germline, CDR1 SGHAT and CDR2 FQNNGV.

The chain joins TRBV2 to TRBJ2-7, with 7 bases identical to TRBD2. This CDR3 is 15 amino acids long. V lost 3 bases to trimming and J lost 8 bases; unmatched junction nucleotides: 13. Germline V gene sequence: CDR1 SNHLY, CDR2 FYNNEI. CDR3 residues: CASSDRGTTRFKQYF. The CDR3 region has the DNA TGTGCCAGCAGTGATCGGGGGACTACGAGGTTTAAGCAGTACTTC.